This T cell receptor (beta chain) was captured by sequencing in a study of tumor-infiltrating lymphocytes in primary liver carcinoma. Study information: Tumor stage was T1-T3 N0M0, and tumor size was about 4.2 to 11 cm across. Tissue type made little difference to sample yields of roughly 3.65 to 8 million productive TCRbeta reads.

RNA and DNA were co-extracted from roughly 20-30 mg of unsorted bulk tissue. Every tumor was sampled at five separate regions. V was clipped by 6 bases and J by 2 bases, with 16 bases between them. Germline CDR1 MNHNY, CDR2 SVGAGI (reference sequence). CDR3 length: 15 amino acids. TCR beta cDNA came from around 500 ng total RNA, primed with a constant-region primer. Three nested multiplex PCR rounds, a slightly modified ARM-PCR method, built the TCR beta libraries. It was with TRBV1-TRBV30 forward primers and a C-beta reverse primer that the first two PCR rounds were run, at roughly 10 cycles each. TCRdb reprocessed the multiplex PCR reads via MiXCR and lists one record per CDR3 protein. The sample contains 25,000 to 35,000 distinct CDR3 sequences, 75% to 85% of which appear only once. By share, this clonotype counts as medium-sized. Its antigen is not identified. Study-wide findings and caveats: Tumor region pairs overlapped more than did tumor-adjacent and tumor-blood pairs.

The chain joins TRBV6-6 to TRBJ1-1, with a possible D match to TRBD1 (5 bases). Material for sequencing was liver tumor tissue from sampling region 5. Subset specified: tumor region T5, tumor centre. The receptor was isolated from a middle-aged man with primary liver carcinoma and hepatitis B virus infection. Here the CDR3 DNA reads TGTGCCAGCAGAACTGGGACGTACAGTAACACTGAAGCTTTCTTT. It yields the protein CASRTGTYSNTEAFF.